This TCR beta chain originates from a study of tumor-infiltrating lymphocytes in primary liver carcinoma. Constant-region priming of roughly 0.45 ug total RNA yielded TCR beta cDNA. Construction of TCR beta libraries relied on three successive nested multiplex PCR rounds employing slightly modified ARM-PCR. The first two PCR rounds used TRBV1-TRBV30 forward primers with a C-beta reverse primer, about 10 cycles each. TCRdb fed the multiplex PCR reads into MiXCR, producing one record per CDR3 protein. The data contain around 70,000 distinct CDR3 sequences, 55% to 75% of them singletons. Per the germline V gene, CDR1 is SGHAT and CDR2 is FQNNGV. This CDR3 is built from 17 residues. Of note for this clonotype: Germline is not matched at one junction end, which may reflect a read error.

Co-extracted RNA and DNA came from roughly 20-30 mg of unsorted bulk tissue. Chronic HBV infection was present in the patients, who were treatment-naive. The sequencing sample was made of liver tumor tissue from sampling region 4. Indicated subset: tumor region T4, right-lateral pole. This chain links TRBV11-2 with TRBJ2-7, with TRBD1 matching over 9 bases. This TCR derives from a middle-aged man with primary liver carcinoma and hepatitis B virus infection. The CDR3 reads CARSIDPPGQGSYGQYF. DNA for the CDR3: TGTGCCAGGAGCATCGACCCGCCGGGACAGGGAAGTTACGGGCAGTACTTC.